This passage covers 10 T cell receptor beta chains from one sample sequenced in a study of early T cells in non-severe SARS-CoV-2 infection. TCRdb processed the 5' RACE reads anew with MiXCR; each CDR3 protein has one entry. This sample has 90,000 to 130,000 distinct CDR3 sequences, with roughly 12% found just once. The sample here was whole blood, taken at baseline. The source is an adult who was a healthcare worker with PCR-confirmed SARS-CoV-2 infection or an uninfected control (not recorded which).

The chain combines TRBV20-1 with TRBJ1-1; D may be TRBD1 (6 bases). V was shortened by 6 bases and J by 5 bases, with 10 bases between the two germline ends. Germline CDR1 and CDR2: DFQATT and SNEGSKA (reference sequence). The CDR3 has 11 residues. CDR3 nucleotides: TGCAGTGCAAACAGGGTGACTGAAGCTTTCTTT. Translation: CSANRVTEAFF.

The table lists this clonotype with a few counts. V gene TRBV4-2 combines with J gene TRBJ2-7; D is perhaps TRBD2 (6 bases). CDR1 is LGHNA, CDR2 YNFKEQ, per germline. The CDR3 is 15 amino acids. The V and J ends lost 1 base and 4 bases respectively, with 14 bases between them. CDR3 sequence (DNA): TGTGCCAGCAGCCAAGGTAGCGGCCTCTGGTACGAGCAGTACTTC. Translation: CASSQGSGLWYEQYF.

The chain couples TRBV27 to TRBJ2-4; D is uncertain. The CDR3 has 16 residues. The ends were cut back, 3 bases at V and 0 bases at J, with 12 bases in the middle. Per the germline V gene, CDR1 is MNHEY and CDR2 is SMNVEV (reference sequence). The CDR3 DNA sequence: TGTGCCAGCAGTTTCAGTAATTGGGAAGCCAAAAACATTCAGTACTTC. Translation: CASSFSNWEAKNIQYF.

This clonotype showed up many times. The rearrangement uses TRBV30 and TRBJ1-6, with unresolved D. From germline, CDR1 is GTSNPN and CDR2 SVGIG (reference sequence). The CDR3 runs 13 residues. Trimming shortened V by 5 bases and J by 0 bases, and 5 bases separated the two germline ends. The CDR3 bases are TGTGCCTGGTTGAGCTCCTATAATTCACCCCTCCACTTT. Translation: CAWLSSYNSPLHF.

The J gene is TRBJ2-3, the V gene TRBV5-1; D remains ambiguous. The CDR3 length is 14 residues. Per the germline V gene, CDR1 is SGHRS and CDR2 is YFSETQ. The V and J ends lost 5 bases and 3 bases respectively, with 13 bases between them. CDR3 nucleotide sequence: TGCGCCAGCAGAAGGGTCAGTGTTACAGATACGCAGTATTTT. It encodes CASRRVSVTDTQYF. Complete variable domain (other parts from reference TRBV5-1 and TRBJ2-3): KAGVTQTPRYLIKTRGQQVTLSCSPISGHRSVSWYQQTPGQGLQFLFEYFSETQRNKGNFPGRFSGRQFSNSRSEMNVSTLELGDSALYLCASRRVSVTDTQYFGPGTRLTVL.

The genes are TRBV2 and TRBJ2-2; D is unclear. The CDR3 covers 14 residues. V was cut by 5 bases and J by 7 bases, with 14 bases left in between. From germline, CDR1 is SNHLY and CDR2 FYNNEI. The CDR3 spells CASSPSPASGELFF. CDR3 coding DNA: TGTGCCAGCAGTCCCAGCCCGGCTAGCGGGGAGCTGTTTTTT.

The chain combines TRBV3-1 with TRBJ1-1, with no clear D. Trimming took 3 bases from V and 4 from J, leaving 21 bases between them. The CDR3 sequence is 17 residues long. Germline values: CDR1 LGHDT, CDR2 YNNKEL (reference sequence). CDR3 bases: TGTGCCAGCAGCCATGTGATGGGAAAAGGGAAGGGCACTGAAGCTTTCTTT. It is translated as CASSHVMGKGKGTEAFF. Drawing the rest from reference TRBV3-1 and TRBJ1-1, the complete variable domain is DTAVSQTPKYLVTQMGNDKSIKCEQNLGHDTMYWYKQDSKKFLKIMFSYNNKELIINETVPNRFSPKSPDKAHLNLHINSLELGDSAVYFCASSHVMGKGKGTEAFFGQGTRLTVV.

This clonotype was seen more than once but under ten times. The J gene is TRBJ2-5, the V gene TRBV18; TRBD1 matches 9 bases. The CDR3 is 15 amino acids. The germline V gene has CDR1 KGHSH and CDR2 LQKENI. Losses at the gene ends were 3 bases for V and 4 bases for J; bases not matched to a gene: 6. The CDR3 loop reads CASSPSTGGGETQYF. The CDR3 coding sequence is TGTGCCAGCTCACCTTCAACAGGGGGCGGAGAGACCCAGTACTTC.

This clonotype was counted only a few times. This chain connects TRBV5-1 to TRBJ1-1; TRBD1 matches at 7 bases. V lost 4 bases and J lost 3; bases outside the gene matches: 3. The length of the CDR3 is 13 residues. Per the germline V gene, CDR1 is SGHRS and CDR2 is YFSETQ. CDR3 DNA: TGCGCCAGCAGCAAAACAGGGGACACTGAAGCTTTCTTT. It translates to CASSKTGDTEAFF.

V gene TRBV7-9 combines with J gene TRBJ1-1; possible D gene TRBD1, 5 bases. Between the trimmed V and J ends, which lost 7 bases and 5 bases, there was a span of 14 bases. Germline V gene lookup returns CDR1 SEHNR and CDR2 FQNEAQ (reference sequence). This CDR3 comprises 13 residues. CDR3 loop: CASNLVGGTEAFF. CDR3 sequence (DNA): TGTGCCAGCAACCTAGTCGGGGGAACTGAAGCTTTCTTT.